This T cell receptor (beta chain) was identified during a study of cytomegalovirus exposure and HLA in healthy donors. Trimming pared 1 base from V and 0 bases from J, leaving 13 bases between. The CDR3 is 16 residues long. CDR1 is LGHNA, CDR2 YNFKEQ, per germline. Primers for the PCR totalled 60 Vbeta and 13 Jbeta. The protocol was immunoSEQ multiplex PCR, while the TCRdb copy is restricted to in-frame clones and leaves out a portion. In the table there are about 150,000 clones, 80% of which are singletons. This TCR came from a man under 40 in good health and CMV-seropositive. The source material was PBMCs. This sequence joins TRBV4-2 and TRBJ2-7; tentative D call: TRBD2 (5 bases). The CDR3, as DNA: TGTGCCAGCAGCCAAGGAGTCGGGATGAGCTCCTACGAGCAGTACTTC. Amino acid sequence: CASSQGVGMSSYEQYF.